Described below is a single T cell receptor beta chain sequence and its context. Germline V gives CDR1 SGDLS, CDR2 YYNGEE. There are 16 residues in the CDR3. Trimming stripped 3 bases from V and 0 bases from J, with 13 bases between. The entry originates in a study of blood T cell repertoires in COVID-19. Across the study: Both acute and convalescent COVID-19 samples were obtained from the United States, Italy and Spain. Sample material is recorded as cDNA or gDNA derived from T cells, B-cell-depleted T cells, or PBMCs.

In the original processing: Estimates of nucleated cell counts were drawn from the amplification of reference gene primers. Repertoires were generated with immunoSEQ multiplex PCR, while TCRdb's copy carries only in-frame clones and drops some. V and J calls and clone size are given by that table; D and trimming were obtained from the DNA. Among 150,000 to 200,000 clones listed, around 87% were seen once. The chain employs TRBV9 and TRBJ1-3; D unclear. The sequence was obtained from a man younger than 30 with acute or convalescent COVID-19. The sequenced sample was peripheral blood. The CDR3 sequence is CASSAGGHSSGNTIYF. Written as DNA, the CDR3 is TGTGCCAGCAGCGCCGGAGGGCACAGCTCTGGAAACACCATATATTTT. Full variable domain (rest looked up from reference TRBV9 and TRBJ1-3): DSGVTQTPKHLITATGQRVTLRCSPRSGDLSVYWYQQSLDQGLQFLIQYYNGEERAKGNILERFSAQQFPDLHSELNLSSLELGDSALYFCASSAGGHSSGNTIYFGEGSWLTVV.